This paragraph covers one TCR beta chain sequence. Antigen specificity is unknown. The CDR3 spans 15 residues. CDR1 and CDR2 from the germline V gene are LGHDT and YNNKEL (reference sequence). This specimen belongs to a study of T cells expressing NK-cell markers. Across the whole study: Within the sequenced cohort of eight donors, seven exhibited HCMV seropositivity and one was seronegative. Study-level points and caveats: Whether expanded NKG2C+ T cell clones were HCMV-specific remained unclear. These same clonotypes (in several donors) also led the CD3+CD56-NKG2C+ fraction.

A 5'RACE template switching approach incorporating UMIs was used to make TCR beta cDNA. From the 5' RACE reads, TCRdb lists one entry per CDR3 protein and no DNA. This table lists roughly 180,000 distinct CDR3 sequences. Sequenced sample: blood T cells: a sorted CD56 or NKG2C T cell subset, CD4+ or CD8+ T cells, or bulk PBMC T cells (not recorded which). The sequence came from a woman between 18 and 75 years old in good health. The genes are TRBV3-1 and TRBJ2-7; the TRBD1 assignment by TCRdb is unverifiable without DNA. This chain's CDR3 is CASSQPGQGLGEQYF.